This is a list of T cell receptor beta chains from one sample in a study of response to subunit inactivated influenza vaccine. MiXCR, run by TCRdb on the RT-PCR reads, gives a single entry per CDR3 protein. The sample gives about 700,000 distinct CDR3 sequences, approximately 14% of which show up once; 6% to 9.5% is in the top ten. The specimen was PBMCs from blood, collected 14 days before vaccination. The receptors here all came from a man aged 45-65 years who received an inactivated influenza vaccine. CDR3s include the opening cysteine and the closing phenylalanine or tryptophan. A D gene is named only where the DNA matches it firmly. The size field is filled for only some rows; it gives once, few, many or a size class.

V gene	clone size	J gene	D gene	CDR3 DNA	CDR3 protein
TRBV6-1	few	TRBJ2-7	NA	TGTGCCAGCAGCCGGGACTCACCCTACGAGCAGTACTTC	CASSRDSPYEQYF
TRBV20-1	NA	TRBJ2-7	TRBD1	TGCAGTGCTAGTGCCGGGACAGGGTTCTACGAGCAGTACTTC	CSASAGTGFYEQYF
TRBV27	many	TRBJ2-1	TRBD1	TGTGCCAGCAGTCTGACAGGGGCGGATGAGCAGTTCTTC	CASSLTGADEQFF
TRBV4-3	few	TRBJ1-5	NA	TGCGCCAGCAGCCAAGAAGGGCCCTGGTCGGATCAGCCCCAGCATTTT	CASSQEGPWSDQPQHF
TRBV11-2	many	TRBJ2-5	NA	TGTGCCAGCAGCTTAGTCGGGCAGACCCAGTACTTC	CASSLVGQTQYF
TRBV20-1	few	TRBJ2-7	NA	TGCAGTGCTAGAAAGCTTCCCTACGAGCAGTACTTC	CSARKLPYEQYF
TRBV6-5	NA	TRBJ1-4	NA	TGTGCCAGCGGTCCGGGGAGGGAAAAACTGTTTTTT	CASGPGREKLFF
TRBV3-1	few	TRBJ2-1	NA	TGTGCCAGCAGCCAAGTGTCTAGCCTATACAATGAGCAGTTCTTC	CASSQVSSLYNEQFF
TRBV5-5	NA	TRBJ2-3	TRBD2	TGTGCCAGCAAACTGACTCAGCGGGGGAGCACAGATACGCAGTATTTT	CASKLTQRGSTDTQYF
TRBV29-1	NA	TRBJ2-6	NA	TGCAGCGTTGAATCGGGGAAAGTGGCTGGGGCCAACGTCCTGACTTTC	CSVESGKVAGANVLTF
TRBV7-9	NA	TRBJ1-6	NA	TGTGCCAGCAGCTTTGATGATGGGGGGGACCTCCACTTT	CASSFDDGGDLHF